The clone carrying this T cell receptor beta chain was detected many times. This CDR3 is 17 amino acids long. Per the germline V gene, CDR1 is KGHDR and CDR2 is SFDVKD. Trimming removed 2 bases from V and 2 bases from J; junction bases left unmatched: 7. Time point described: newly diagnosed GD, antithyroid drugs for less than 3 months. The TCR library was prepared using RNA isolated from PBMCs. This record comes from a study of regulatory T cells in long-lasting Graves disease. CDR3-region Arm-PCR and iRepertoire HTBI primers produced the TCR beta libraries. TCRdb reprocessed the multiplex PCR reads with MiXCR, giving one entry per CDR3 protein. The table shows about 430,000 distinct CDR3 sequences, with around 16% occurring only once. This same sample was also part of a study on T cells in Graves' hyperthyroidism and ophthalmopathy. That source notes: Carried out on the TCR CDR3, a first-round RT-PCR used the HTBI primer set. Ophthalmopathy onset followed model prediction by a median around 6.9 months.

Sequencing was performed on peripheral blood mononuclear cells (PBMCs), taken at new diagnosis, from a patient treated with antithyroid drugs. The receptor was isolated from a woman aged 40 to 50 with Graves disease. The J gene is TRBJ2-2, the V gene TRBV24-1; 7 bases are a match to TRBD2. CDR3 region: CATSDSVREGNTGELFF. CDR3 DNA: TGTGCCACCAGTGATTCTGTAAGGGAGGGAAACACCGGGGAGCTGTTTTTT.